In this sample, the clone carrying this T cell receptor beta chain turned up a few times. Its specificity is unknown. The sample belongs to a study of blood T cells in healthy people across ages. This CDR3 is 15 amino acids long. After removal of 0 bases from V and 10 bases from J, the junction contained 13 bases not matched to a gene. The germline CDR1 and CDR2 sequences are SGHNT and YYREEE (reference sequence). Researchers collected ten milliliters of peripheral blood from every single donor. A second PCR, run for about 7 to 11 cycles, used a sample-barcoded 5' primer plus a J-beta primer mix. Each CDR3 protein is one row after TCRdb ran MiXCR on the 5' RACE reads. Found here are roughly 1.7 million distinct CDR3 sequences, roughly a third of them singletons; the top ten hold about 11%. General study results and limits: TCR beta diversity was tightly associated with the proportion of naive T cells.

Sequenced sample: blood. The TCR was taken from a woman aged 25 to 39 in good health. V and J are TRBV5-4 and TRBJ2-7; 7 bases agree with TRBD2. Here the CDR3 reads CASSLAGRGSGAQYF. In nucleotides, the CDR3 is TGTGCCAGCAGCTTGGCCGGGCGGGGGTCCGGGGCCCAGTACTTC.